This entry is about one T cell receptor beta chain. The sample originates from a study of identical twins. Healthy Caucasians alone served as donors. Addition of a universal primer site occurred through template switching, and cDNA carried unique molecular identifiers. TCRdb reprocessed the 5' RACE reads via MiXCR and lists one record per CDR3 protein. The sample includes hundreds of thousands of distinct CDR3 sequences, about 20% of them seen just once. The germline V gene encodes CDR1 SEHNR and CDR2 FQNEAQ (reference sequence). The CDR3 is made up of 15 amino acids. Germline trimming cut 5 bases from V and 4 bases from J; bases unmatched to any gene: 7. Another study also made use of these data, one on T cells expressing NK-cell markers.

The sample comprised PBMCs. The chain couples TRBV7-9 to TRBJ2-1; 8 bases agree with TRBD2. The sequence came from a woman aged 18-29 years in good health. The CDR3 is CASSPGLVSYNEQFF. The CDR3 DNA is TGTGCCAGCAGCCCGGGACTAGTGAGTTACAATGAGCAGTTCTTC.